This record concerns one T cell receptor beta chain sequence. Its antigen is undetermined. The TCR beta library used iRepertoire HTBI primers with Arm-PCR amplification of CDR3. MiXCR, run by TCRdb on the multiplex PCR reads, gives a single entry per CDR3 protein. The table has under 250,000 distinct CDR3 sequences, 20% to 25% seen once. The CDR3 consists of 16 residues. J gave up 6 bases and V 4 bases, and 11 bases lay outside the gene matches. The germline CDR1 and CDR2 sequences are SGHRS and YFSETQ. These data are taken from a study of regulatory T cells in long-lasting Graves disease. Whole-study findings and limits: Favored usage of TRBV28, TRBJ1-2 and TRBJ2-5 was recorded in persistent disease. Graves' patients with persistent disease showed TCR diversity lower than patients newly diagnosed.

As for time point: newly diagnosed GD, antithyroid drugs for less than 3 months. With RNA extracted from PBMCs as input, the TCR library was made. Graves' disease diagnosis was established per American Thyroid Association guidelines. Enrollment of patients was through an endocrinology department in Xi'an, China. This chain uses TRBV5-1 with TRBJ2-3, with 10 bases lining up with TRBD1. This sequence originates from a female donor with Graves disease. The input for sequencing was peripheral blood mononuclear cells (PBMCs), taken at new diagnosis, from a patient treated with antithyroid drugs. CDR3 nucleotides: TGCGCCAGCAGCCTGTCGACAGGGGGCTTTAGGGATACGCAGTATTTT. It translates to CASSLSTGGFRDTQYF.